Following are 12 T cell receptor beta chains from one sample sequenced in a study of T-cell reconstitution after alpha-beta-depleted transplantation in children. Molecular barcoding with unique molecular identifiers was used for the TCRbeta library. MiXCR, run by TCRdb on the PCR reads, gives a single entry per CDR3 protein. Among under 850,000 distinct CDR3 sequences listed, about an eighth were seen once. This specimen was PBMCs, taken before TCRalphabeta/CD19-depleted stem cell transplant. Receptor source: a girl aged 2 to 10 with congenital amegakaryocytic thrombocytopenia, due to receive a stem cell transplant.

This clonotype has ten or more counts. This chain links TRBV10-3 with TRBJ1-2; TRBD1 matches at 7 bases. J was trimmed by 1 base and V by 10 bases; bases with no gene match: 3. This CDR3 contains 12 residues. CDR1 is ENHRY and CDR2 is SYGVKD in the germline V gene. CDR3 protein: CASGQVNYGYTF. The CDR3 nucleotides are TGTGCCAGCGGACAGGTTAACTATGGCTACACCTTC.

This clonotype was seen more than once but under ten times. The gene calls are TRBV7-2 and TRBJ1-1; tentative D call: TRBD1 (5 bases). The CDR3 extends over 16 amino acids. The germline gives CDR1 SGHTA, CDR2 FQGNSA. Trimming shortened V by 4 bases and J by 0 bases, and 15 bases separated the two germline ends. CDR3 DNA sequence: TGTGCCAGCAGCTCCCGTTGGGGGGGGATGAACACTGAAGCTTTCTTT. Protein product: CASSSRWGGMNTEAFF. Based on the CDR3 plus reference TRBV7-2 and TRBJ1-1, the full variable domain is GAGVSQSPSNKVTEKGKDVELRCDPISGHTALYWYRQSLGQGLEFLIYFQGNSAPDKSGLPSDRFSAERTGGSVSTLTIQRTQQEDSAVYLCASSSRWGGMNTEAFFGQGTRLTVV.

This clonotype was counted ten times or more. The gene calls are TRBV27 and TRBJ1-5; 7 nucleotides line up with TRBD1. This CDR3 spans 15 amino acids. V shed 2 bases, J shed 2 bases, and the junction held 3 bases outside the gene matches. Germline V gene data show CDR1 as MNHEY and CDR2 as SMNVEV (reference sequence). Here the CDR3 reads CASSLGTAGNQPQHF. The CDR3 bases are TGTGCCAGCAGTTTAGGGACAGCCGGCAATCAGCCCCAGCATTTT.

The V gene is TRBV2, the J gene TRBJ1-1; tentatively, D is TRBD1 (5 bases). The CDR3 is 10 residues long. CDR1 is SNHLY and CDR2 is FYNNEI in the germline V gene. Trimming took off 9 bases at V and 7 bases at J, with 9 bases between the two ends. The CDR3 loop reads CARGDLEAFF. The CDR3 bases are TGTGCCAGGGGGGATCTTGAAGCTTTCTTT.

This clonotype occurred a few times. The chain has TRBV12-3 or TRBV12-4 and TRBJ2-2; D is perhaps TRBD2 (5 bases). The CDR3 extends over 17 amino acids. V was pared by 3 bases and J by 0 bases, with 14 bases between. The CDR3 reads CASSFSLRTANTGELFF. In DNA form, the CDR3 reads TGTGCCAGCAGTTTTTCTCTCCGGACTGCGAACACCGGGGAGCTGTTTTTT.

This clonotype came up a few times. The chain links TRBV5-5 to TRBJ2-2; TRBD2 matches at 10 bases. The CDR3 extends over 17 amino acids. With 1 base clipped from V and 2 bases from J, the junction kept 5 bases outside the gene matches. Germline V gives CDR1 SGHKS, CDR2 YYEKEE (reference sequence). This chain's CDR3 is CASSLPLAGANTGELFF. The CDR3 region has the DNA TGTGCCAGCAGCTTGCCGCTAGCGGGAGCAAACACCGGGGAGCTGTTTTTT. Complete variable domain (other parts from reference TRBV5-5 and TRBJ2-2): DAGVTQSPTHLIKTRGQQVTLRCSPISGHKSVSWYQQVLGQGPQFIFQYYEKEERGRGNFPDRFSARQFPNYSSELNVNALLLGDSALYLCASSLPLAGANTGELFFGEGSRLTVL.

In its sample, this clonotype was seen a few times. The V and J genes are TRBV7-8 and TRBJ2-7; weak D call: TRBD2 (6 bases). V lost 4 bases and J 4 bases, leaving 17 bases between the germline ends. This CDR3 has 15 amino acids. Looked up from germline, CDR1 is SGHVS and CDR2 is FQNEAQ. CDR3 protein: CASSSPRDSSYEQYF. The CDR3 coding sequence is TGTGCCAGCAGCTCCCCCAGGGACTCTTCTTACGAGCAGTACTTC.

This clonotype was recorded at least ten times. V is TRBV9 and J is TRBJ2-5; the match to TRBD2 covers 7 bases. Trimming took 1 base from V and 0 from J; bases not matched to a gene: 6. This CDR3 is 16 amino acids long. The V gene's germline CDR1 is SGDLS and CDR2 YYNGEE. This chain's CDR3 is CASSVNSGIYQETQYF. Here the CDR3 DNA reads TGTGCCAGCAGCGTAAACAGCGGGATCTACCAAGAGACCCAGTACTTC.

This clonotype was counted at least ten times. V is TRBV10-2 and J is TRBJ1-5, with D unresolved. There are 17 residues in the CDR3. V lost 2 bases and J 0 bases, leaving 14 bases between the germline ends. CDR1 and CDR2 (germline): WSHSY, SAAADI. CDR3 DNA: TGCGCCAGCAGTGAGGTGACCGGGCAACGTAGCAATCAGCCCCAGCATTTT. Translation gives CASSEVTGQRSNQPQHF.

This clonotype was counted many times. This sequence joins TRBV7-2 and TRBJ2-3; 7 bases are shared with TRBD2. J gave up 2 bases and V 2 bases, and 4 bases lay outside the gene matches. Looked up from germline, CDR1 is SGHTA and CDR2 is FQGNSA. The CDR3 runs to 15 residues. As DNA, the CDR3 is TGTGCCAGCAGCTTATATAGCGGGCACACAGATACGCAGTATTTT. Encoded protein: CASSLYSGHTDTQYF.

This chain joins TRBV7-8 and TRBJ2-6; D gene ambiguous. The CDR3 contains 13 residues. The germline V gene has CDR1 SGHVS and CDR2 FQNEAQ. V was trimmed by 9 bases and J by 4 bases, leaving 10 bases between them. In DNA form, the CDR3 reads TGTGCCAGAGCCGGTCCGGGGGCCAACGTCCTGACTTTC. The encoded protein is CARAGPGANVLTF.

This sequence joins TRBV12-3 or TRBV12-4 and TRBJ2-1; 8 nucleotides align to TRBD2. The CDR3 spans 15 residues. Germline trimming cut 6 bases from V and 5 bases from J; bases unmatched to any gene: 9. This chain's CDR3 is CASRQSGSLDNEQFF. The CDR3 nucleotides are TGTGCCAGCAGACAAAGCGGGAGTCTCGACAATGAGCAGTTCTTC.